The next 16 T cell receptor beta chains were all read from a single sample in a study of response to subunit inactivated influenza vaccine. TCRdb fed the RT-PCR reads into MiXCR, producing one record per CDR3 protein. In the table there are 500,000 to 700,000 distinct CDR3 sequences, roughly a quarter of which are singletons. The same sample was also used in a study of T cells expressing NK-cell markers. This second report adds: cDNA encoding TCR beta was synthesized via 5'RACE template switching incorporating UMIs.

The sequencing used CD4+ T cells sorted from PBMCs, collected roughly 12 days after vaccination. The origin of the receptors is a man aged 45 to 65 who received an inactivated influenza vaccine.

This clonotype was counted only a few times. The rearrangement uses TRBV3-1 and TRBJ2-5; possibly TRBD2 for D (5 bases). V was cut by 2 bases and J by 2 bases, with 9 bases left in between. Germline V lookup: CDR1 LGHDT, CDR2 YNNKEL (reference sequence). This CDR3 region has 14 residues. The CDR3 region is CASSQTTKQETQYF. The CDR3 DNA is TGTGCCAGCAGCCAAACGACTAAACAAGAGACCCAGTACTTC.

This clonotype was seen a few times. This rearrangement joins TRBV5-1 to TRBJ1-5; D remains ambiguous. This CDR3 region has 17 residues. Trimming took off 4 bases at V and 0 bases at J, with 17 bases between the two ends. Per the germline V gene, CDR1 is SGHRS and CDR2 is YFSETQ. The CDR3 loop reads CASSPLPQAYSNQPQHF. As DNA, the CDR3 is TGCGCCAGCAGCCCACTTCCCCAGGCGTATAGCAATCAGCCCCAGCATTTT.

The chain joins TRBV7-9 to TRBJ2-7; maybe TRBD2 (5 bases). Germline V gives CDR1 SEHNR, CDR2 FQNEAQ (reference sequence). V gave up 5 bases and J gave up 2 bases, with 16 bases separating them. This CDR3 region has 15 residues. The CDR3 nucleotides read TGTGCCAGCAGCGCGAGCGGAGGAGGCCCCTACGAGCAGTACTTC. Protein sequence: CASSASGGGPYEQYF.

There are a few counts of this clonotype. This rearrangement joins TRBV4-1 to TRBJ1-2; D gene ambiguous. Germline V gives CDR1 MGHRA, CDR2 YSYEKL. Trimming stripped 3 bases from V and 4 bases from J, with 9 bases between. CDR3 length: 13 amino acids. The DNA of the CDR3 is TGCGCCAGCAGCCAGTTTGCCGCCTATGGCTACACCTTC. It is translated as CASSQFAAYGYTF.

The chain recombines TRBV6-6 with TRBJ2-3; perhaps TRBD2 as D (6 bases). Trimming left V 7 bases short and J 1 base short, with 9 bases between. This CDR3 is 13 amino acids long. The germline V gene has CDR1 MNHNY and CDR2 SVGAGI (reference sequence). The CDR3 nucleotides read TGTGCCAGCATGGGGGGTGGCACAGATACGCAGTATTTT. Translating it yields CASMGGGTDTQYF.

This chain links TRBV7-9 with TRBJ2-1, with 7 bases aligning to TRBD1. With 5 bases clipped from V and 5 bases from J, the junction kept 12 bases outside the gene matches. From germline, CDR1 is SEHNR and CDR2 FQNEAQ (reference sequence). This CDR3 is built from 16 residues. The CDR3 DNA is TGTGCCAGCAGCCACAACAGGGGCCGAACTCACAATGAGCAGTTCTTC. Translation gives CASSHNRGRTHNEQFF.

The rearrangement joins TRBV20-1 to TRBJ1-6; D possibly corresponds to TRBD1 (6 bases). The CDR3 spans 15 residues. The ends were cut back, 3 bases at V and 5 bases at J, with 14 bases in the middle. Germline CDR1 and CDR2: DFQATT and SNEGSKA (reference sequence). Written as DNA, the CDR3 is TGCAGTGCTAGTGACGCGCAGGGGAATAATTCACCCCTCCACTTT. This sequence encodes CSASDAQGNNSPLHF.

This clonotype showed up many times. The V gene is TRBV7-2, the J gene TRBJ2-1; D ambiguous. The V gene's germline CDR1 is SGHTA and CDR2 FQGNSA. CDR3 length equals 11 residues. Between the trimmed V and J ends, which lost 5 bases and 8 bases, there was a span of 7 bases. The CDR3 region has the DNA TGTGCCAGCAGCCCTAGTTATGAGCAGTTCTTC. Translating gives CASSPSYEQFF.

The chain carries TRBV19 and TRBJ2-7; the D is unclear. V gave up 3 bases and J gave up 1 base, with 7 bases separating them. Germline V gene lookup returns CDR1 LNHDA and CDR2 SQIVND (reference sequence). This CDR3 contains 13 residues. CDR3 region: CASSIATSYEQYF. Here the CDR3 DNA reads TGTGCCAGTAGTATTGCGACGTCCTACGAGCAGTACTTC.

This rearrangement joins TRBV20-1 to TRBJ2-7; 8 nucleotides agree with TRBD1. Germline CDR1 is DFQATT and CDR2 is SNEGSKA (reference sequence). Trimming cost V 1 base and J 5 bases; bases outside gene matches: 7. The CDR3 spans 14 residues. In DNA form, the CDR3 reads TGCAGTGCTAGAGTGGACAGGGAGATTAACGAGCAGTACTTC. Protein sequence: CSARVDREINEQYF.

The rearrangement links TRBV30 to TRBJ1-2, with 11 bases lining up with TRBD1. The CDR3 extends over 18 amino acids. V lost 4 bases to trimming and J lost 0 bases; unmatched junction nucleotides: 13. Germline V gives CDR1 GTSNPN, CDR2 SVGIG (reference sequence). The CDR3 DNA is TGTGCCTGGATACGGCCGGGCGGACAGGGGGCTTCTAACTATGGCTACACCTTC. Its protein is CAWIRPGGQGASNYGYTF.

This clonotype has a count of ten or more. The rearrangement joins TRBV2 to TRBJ2-5; D unclear. V was pared by 1 base and J by 1 base, with 7 bases between. The CDR3 length is 14 residues. Germline values: CDR1 SNHLY, CDR2 FYNNEI. The CDR3 here is CASSEGPPQETQYF. The CDR3 nucleotides read TGTGCCAGCAGTGAAGGACCTCCCCAAGAGACCCAGTACTTC.

The J gene is TRBJ2-2, the V gene TRBV6-2 or TRBV6-3, with 8 bases matching TRBD1. The CDR3 length is 15 residues. The J segment lost 4 bases and the V segment lost 2 bases, leaving 3 bases of the junction unmatched. Germline V gene data show CDR1 as MNHEY and CDR2 as SVGEGT. Written as DNA, the CDR3 is TGTGCCAGCAGTTACGCTGACAGGGGCACCGGGGAGCTGTTTTTT. As protein: CASSYADRGTGELFF.

This clonotype was observed a handful of times. The chain recombines TRBV10-2 with TRBJ1-5, with TRBD1 matching 7 bases. The V segment lost 6 bases and the J segment 6 bases; nucleotides outside the gene matches: 8. CDR3 size: 14 residues. Looked up from germline, CDR1 is WSHSY and CDR2 is SAAADI. CDR3 DNA: TGCGCCAGCAGCACAGGGGCCGGCGGTCAGCCCCAGCATTTT. Protein: CASSTGAGGQPQHF.

This clonotype came up a few times. The genes are TRBV12-3 or TRBV12-4 and TRBJ2-2; TRBD1 aligns across 8 bases. V lost 6 bases and J lost 7; bases outside the gene matches: 7. This CDR3 spans 14 amino acids. CDR3 amino acids: CASRLQGEIGELFF. The CDR3, as DNA: TGTGCCAGCAGACTACAGGGGGAGATCGGGGAGCTGTTTTTT.

The genes are TRBV4-3 and TRBJ2-5; 10 positions match TRBD1. The J segment lost 7 bases and the V segment lost 0 bases, leaving 14 bases of the junction unmatched. Germline CDR1 LGHNA, CDR2 YSLEER. The CDR3 has 18 residues. The CDR3 reads CASSQDLPGQGRVGTQYF. The DNA of the CDR3 is TGCGCCAGCAGCCAAGACCTCCCGGGACAGGGGAGGGTAGGGACCCAGTACTTC.